These 2 T cell receptor beta chains originate from one sample sequenced in a study of shared clonotypes between healthy human individuals. The data were produced by immunoSEQ multiplex PCR, yet TCRdb's version contains in-frame clones alone and is incomplete. Altogether 1,100,000 or so clones are present, about four fifths being singletons, with the ten largest covering under 0.6%. Sequences were obtained from memory CD4+ T cells from PBMCs. Subset given: CD45RA-negative fraction. The receptors were sampled from a man aged 18 to 30 in good health. Some clones in this sample may be carry-over from other donors' samples.

This sequence joins TRBV7-9 and TRBJ1-1; D is perhaps TRBD1 (5 bases). The CDR3 is 13 amino acids. V lost 3 bases to trimming and J lost 4 bases, with 9 bases between them. Looked up from germline, CDR1 is SEHNR and CDR2 is FQNEAQ (reference sequence). The CDR3 reads CASSLMGGTEAFF. The CDR3 nucleotides read TGTGCCAGCAGCTTGATGGGGGGCACTGAAGCTTTCTTT.

To note about this clone: Other DNA variants within this sample encode the same CDR3. The chain couples TRBV2 to TRBJ2-5; 8 bases map to TRBD2. V trimming: 6 bases; J trimming: 1 base; junction bases outside the gene matches: 7. Per the germline V gene, CDR1 is SNHLY and CDR2 is FYNNEI. The CDR3 contains 15 residues. The CDR3 nucleotides are TGTGCCAGCAGACGTCTAGCGGGCACCCAAGAGACCCAGTACTTC. It translates to CASRRLAGTQETQYF.